Below are 27 T cell receptor beta chains sequenced from a single sample in a study of T cell clonotyping in hematopoietic cell transplantation. The data were produced by immunoSEQ multiplex PCR, yet TCRdb's version contains in-frame clones alone and is incomplete. Of under 45,000 clones listed, over 80% are singletons. Source material: peripheral blood mononuclear cells. The receptors stem from a woman in her thirties or forties in good health. Some clones in this sample may be carry-over from other donors' samples.

This clone was recorded once. J is TRBJ2-7 and V is TRBV7-2, with 10 positions matching TRBD2. With 2 bases clipped from V and 3 bases from J, the junction kept 1 base outside the gene matches. The CDR3 is 14 residues long. The germline V gene encodes CDR1 SGHTA and CDR2 FQGNSA. CDR3 sequence: CASSLSGRDYEQYF. The DNA of the CDR3 is TGTGCCAGCAGCTTAAGCGGGAGGGACTACGAGCAGTACTTC.

The V and J genes are TRBV19 and TRBJ2-2; the match to TRBD2 covers 8 bases. Looked up from germline, CDR1 is LNHDA and CDR2 is SQIVND (reference sequence). This CDR3 region has 15 residues. The V segment lost 8 bases and the J segment 0 bases; nucleotides outside the gene matches: 5. In nucleotides, the CDR3 is TGTGCCAGTCATGAGCGGGAGACGAACACCGGGGAGCTGTTTTTT. The encoded protein is CASHERETNTGELFF.

V is TRBV28 and J is TRBJ2-5, with no clear D. CDR1 and CDR2 (germline): MDHEN, SYDVKM. Trimming took off 1 base at V and 0 bases at J, with 6 bases between the two ends. The CDR3 loop spans 14 amino acids. CDR3 DNA: TGTGCCAGCAGTTTATCGGCAGACCAAGAGACCCAGTACTTC. Translating gives CASSLSADQETQYF.

This chain links TRBV7-8 with TRBJ2-7; D is possibly TRBD2 (6 bases). The V and J ends lost 4 bases and 0 bases respectively, with 16 bases between them. Germline-derived CDR1 and CDR2 are SGHVS and FQNEAQ. The CDR3 totals 16 residues. The CDR3 DNA sequence: TGTGCCAGCAGCTGGGAGACGGGGGACTTCTCCTACGAGCAGTACTTC. Amino acid sequence: CASSWETGDFSYEQYF.

The chain joins TRBV28 to TRBJ1-5; D may be TRBD1 (5 bases). This CDR3 has 12 amino acids. Trimming stripped 8 bases from V and 4 bases from J, with 9 bases between. The germline gives CDR1 MDHEN, CDR2 SYDVKM. This CDR3 is CASFQGNQPQHF. As DNA, the CDR3 is TGTGCCAGCTTCCAGGGTAATCAGCCCCAGCATTTT. Full variable domain (missing parts from reference TRBV28 and TRBJ1-5): DVKVTQSSRYLVKRTGEKVFLECVQDMDHENMFWYRQDPGLGLRLIYFSYDVKMKEKGDIPEGYSVSREKKERFSLILESASTNQTSMYLCASFQGNQPQHFGDGTRLSIL.

This clone occurred once. The chain uses TRBV13 and TRBJ2-3; D possibly uses TRBD1 or TRBD2 (5 bases each). The length of the CDR3 is 16 residues. V was clipped by 0 bases and J by 6 bases, with 16 bases between them. Germline V gene data show CDR1 as PRHDT and CDR2 as FYEKMQ (reference sequence). The CDR3 DNA is TGTGCCAGCAGCTTAGGGGGGCCCTCCCGGGGCGATACGCAGTATTTT. Residues: CASSLGGPSRGDTQYF.

About this clone itself: The same CDR3 arises from other DNA sequences in this sample as well. V is TRBV29-1 and J is TRBJ1-1; D ambiguous. Germline V gene lookup returns CDR1 SQVTM and CDR2 ANQGSEA. Between the trimmed V and J ends, which lost 7 bases and 1 base, there was a span of 4 bases. This CDR3 has 10 residues. In DNA, the CDR3 is TGCAGCGGGGGGAACACTGAAGCTTTCTTT. Its translation is CSGGNTEAFF.

This CDR3 is CASSRQGLAAFF. CDR3 DNA: TGTGCCAGTAGTCGGCAGGGTCTTGCAGCTTTCTTT. The chain has TRBV19 and TRBJ1-1, with D maybe TRBD1 (5 bases). Trimming left V 5 bases short and J 10 bases short, with 14 bases between. The CDR3 contains 12 residues. Germline assignment: CDR1 LNHDA and CDR2 SQIVND (reference sequence).

The V call is TRBV19, the J call TRBJ2-2; the match to TRBD2 covers 8 bases. Trimming at V came to 2 bases and at J to 4 bases, leaving 6 bases not matched to a gene. The CDR3 spans 16 residues. Germline CDR1 and CDR2: LNHDA and SQIVND (reference sequence). CDR3 coding DNA: TGTGCCAGTAGTATACGGGGGAGCGGGAGCACCGGGGAGCTGTTTTTT. Encoded protein: CASSIRGSGSTGELFF.

This chain uses TRBV28 with TRBJ2-1; maybe TRBD2 (6 bases). Germline loops: CDR1 MDHEN, CDR2 SYDVKM. With 11 bases removed from V and 4 bases from J, the gap between germline ends came to 21 bases. The CDR3 extends over 15 amino acids. The CDR3 nucleotides read TGTGCCGCGCTGGAGGGAGGTGATAGGTACAATGAGCAGTTCTTC. Translating gives CAALEGGDRYNEQFF.

V is TRBV6-5 and J is TRBJ1-1, with D perhaps TRBD1 (6 bases). The CDR3 consists of 14 residues. CDR1 and CDR2 from the germline V gene are MNHEY and SVGAGI. Trimming shortened V by 0 bases and J by 4 bases, and 9 bases separated the two germline ends. The CDR3 DNA reads as TGTGCCAGCAGTTACTCGCAGGGGACCACTGAAGCTTTCTTT. Translating gives CASSYSQGTTEAFF.

The chain uses TRBV30 and TRBJ2-3; D uncertain. This CDR3 is 12 amino acids long. The V end lost 5 bases, the J end lost 5 bases, and 11 bases lay between the germline ends. Per the germline V gene, CDR1 is GTSNPN and CDR2 is SVGIG (reference sequence). CDR3 in amino acids: CAWSTAIDTQYF. The CDR3 DNA reads as TGTGCCTGGTCAACCGCAATAGATACGCAGTATTTT.

The chain recombines TRBV15 with TRBJ2-7, with D possibly being TRBD1 (6 bases). The CDR3 is 12 residues long. Germline loops: CDR1 LNHNV, CDR2 YYDKDF (reference sequence). V was pared by 0 bases and J by 6 bases, with 6 bases between. The CDR3 here is CATSREGGEQYF. CDR3 sequence (DNA): TGTGCCACCAGCAGAGAAGGGGGCGAGCAGTACTTC. Full variable domain (rest looked up from reference TRBV15 and TRBJ2-7): DAMVIQNPRYQVTQFGKPVTLSCSQTLNHNVMYWYQQKSSQAPKLLFHYYDKDFNNEADTPDNFQSRRPNTSFCFLDIRSPGLGDTAMYLCATSREGGEQYFGPGTRLTVT.

The chain recombines TRBV19 with TRBJ2-7; 10 nucleotides align to TRBD1. Trimming at V came to 6 bases and at J to 5 bases, leaving 13 bases not matched to a gene. The CDR3 extends over 16 amino acids. CDR1 and CDR2 from the germline V gene are LNHDA and SQIVND (reference sequence). The CDR3 is CASSPPFGDRGHEQYF. CDR3 DNA: TGTGCCAGTAGCCCCCCCTTTGGGGACAGGGGACACGAGCAGTACTTC. Looking up the rest from reference TRBV19 and TRBJ2-7 gives the full variable domain: DGGITQSPKYLFRKEGQNVTLSCEQNLNHDAMYWYRQDPGQGLRLIYYSQIVNDFQKGDIAEGYSVSREKKESFPLTVTSAQKNPTAFYLCASSPPFGDRGHEQYFGPGTRLTVT.

J is TRBJ1-5 and V is TRBV4-1; no clear D. Germline CDR1 reads MGHRA; CDR2 reads YSYEKL. V shed 0 bases and J shed 4 bases, with 10 bases lying between them. This CDR3 region has 15 residues. CDR3 protein: CASSQEGTANQPQHF. CDR3 nucleotides: TGCGCCAGCAGCCAAGAGGGCACGGCTAATCAGCCCCAGCATTTT.

J is TRBJ2-5 and V is TRBV28; D gene ambiguous. Germline lookup yields CDR1 MDHEN and CDR2 SYDVKM. Trimming stripped 2 bases from V and 0 bases from J, with 7 bases between. The CDR3 contains 14 residues. CDR3 coding DNA: TGTGCCAGCAGTTTACCGCGATACCAAGAGACCCAGTACTTC. Its translation is CASSLPRYQETQYF.

The CDR3 sequence: CASSPGHNTEAFF. The CDR3 region has the DNA TGTGCCAGCAGCCCCGGACATAACACTGAAGCTTTCTTT. V and J are TRBV5-4 and TRBJ1-1, with D possibly being TRBD1 (5 bases). Per germline, CDR1 SGHNT and CDR2 YYREEE (reference sequence). Trimming left V 4 bases short and J 2 bases short, with 9 bases between. This CDR3 is built from 13 residues.

This chain joins TRBV7-3 and TRBJ2-3; 8 positions match TRBD1. The trim removed 5 bases at V and 0 bases at J, leaving 4 bases unmatched. The CDR3 runs 15 residues. Germline V CDR1 and CDR2: SGHTA, FQGTGA. DNA of the CDR3: TGTGCCAGCAGCCAGGGACAGGCGAGCACAGATACGCAGTATTTT. Its translation: CASSQGQASTDTQYF.

In its sample, this clone was seen a few times. This chain links TRBV7-3 with TRBJ2-3; D remains unclear. From germline, CDR1 is SGHTA and CDR2 FQGTGA. The germline V and J ends were trimmed by 1 base and 0 bases, with 5 bases remaining between them. The CDR3 consists of 14 residues. CDR3: CASSLSGSTDTQYF. DNA for the CDR3: TGTGCCAGCAGCTTAAGCGGCAGCACAGATACGCAGTATTTT.

This chain links TRBV4-1 with TRBJ2-7, with D perhaps given as TRBD1 or TRBD2 (6 bases each). The CDR3 consists of 16 residues. With 1 base removed from V and 4 bases from J, the gap between germline ends came to 17 bases. Germline CDR1 reads MGHRA; CDR2 reads YSYEKL. The CDR3 loop is CASSQGARERGYEQYF. For the CDR3, the DNA is TGCGCCAGCAGCCAAGGGGCTCGGGAGAGGGGGTACGAGCAGTACTTC.

This chain connects TRBV19 to TRBJ2-3; unclear D gene. The CDR3 is 13 residues long. Germline V gives CDR1 LNHDA, CDR2 SQIVND (reference sequence). Trimming left V 6 bases short and J 2 bases short, with 9 bases between. CDR3 region: CASSTTTTDTQYF. The CDR3, as DNA: TGTGCCAGTAGCACAACGACCACAGATACGCAGTATTTT.

This rearrangement joins TRBV5-1 to TRBJ2-7, with a weak D call TRBD1 (7 bases). The CDR3 is made up of 15 amino acids. Germline V gene sequence: CDR1 SGHRS, CDR2 YFSETQ. V was trimmed by 0 bases and J by 5 bases, leaving 15 bases between them. This chain's CDR3 is CASSLGQGGLHEQYF. The CDR3 bases are TGCGCCAGCAGCTTGGGACAGGGAGGCTTACACGAGCAGTACTTC.

The rearrangement uses TRBV19 and TRBJ1-5; TRBD1 agrees at 10 bases. V was clipped by 6 bases and J by 3 bases; unmatched bases: 8. Germline V gene sequence: CDR1 LNHDA, CDR2 SQIVND (reference sequence). The CDR3 length is 16 residues. In nucleotides, the CDR3 is TGTGCCAGTAGCCGCCTTGGGACAGGGGCCAATCAGCCCCAGCATTTT. This translates into CASSRLGTGANQPQHF.

The chain combines TRBV28 with TRBJ2-7; the D call may be TRBD1 or TRBD2 (5 bases each). V lost 5 bases and J 2 bases, leaving 16 bases between the germline ends. This CDR3 comprises 15 residues. CDR1 and CDR2 from the germline V gene are MDHEN and SYDVKM. The CDR3 loop is CASSPLGRGAYEQYF. CDR3 nucleotide sequence: TGTGCCAGCAGTCCCCTTGGAAGGGGAGCCTACGAGCAGTACTTC.

A word on this clone: Its ends do not fully match the called genes, so a read error is possible. The chain combines TRBV4-1 with TRBJ1-3; no clear D gene. Germline values: CDR1 MGHRA, CDR2 YSYEKL. The CDR3 covers 13 residues. The CDR3 loop is CASSQDWMRAQDF. The CDR3 nucleotides are TGCGCCAGCAGCCAAGATTGGATGCGGGCGCAGGATTTT.

V gene TRBV23-1 combines with J gene TRBJ2-7, with 7 bases that match TRBD1. TRBV23-1 is an ORF, with its function uncertain. The CDR3 runs 11 residues. The ends lost 10 bases at V and 3 bases at J; junction bases unmatched: 3. This CDR3 is CANRTGYEQYF. As DNA, the CDR3 is TGCGCCAACCGGACAGGCTACGAGCAGTACTTC.

This chain uses TRBV27 with TRBJ1-5; D perhaps matches TRBD1 (5 bases). Germline V gives CDR1 MNHEY, CDR2 SMNVEV (reference sequence). The CDR3 has 17 residues. Trimming pared 6 bases from V and 0 bases from J, leaving 18 bases between. The CDR3 DNA is TGTGCCAGCAGCTGGACCGACAGACCACCTAGCAATCAGCCCCAGCATTTT. This sequence encodes CASSWTDRPPSNQPQHF.